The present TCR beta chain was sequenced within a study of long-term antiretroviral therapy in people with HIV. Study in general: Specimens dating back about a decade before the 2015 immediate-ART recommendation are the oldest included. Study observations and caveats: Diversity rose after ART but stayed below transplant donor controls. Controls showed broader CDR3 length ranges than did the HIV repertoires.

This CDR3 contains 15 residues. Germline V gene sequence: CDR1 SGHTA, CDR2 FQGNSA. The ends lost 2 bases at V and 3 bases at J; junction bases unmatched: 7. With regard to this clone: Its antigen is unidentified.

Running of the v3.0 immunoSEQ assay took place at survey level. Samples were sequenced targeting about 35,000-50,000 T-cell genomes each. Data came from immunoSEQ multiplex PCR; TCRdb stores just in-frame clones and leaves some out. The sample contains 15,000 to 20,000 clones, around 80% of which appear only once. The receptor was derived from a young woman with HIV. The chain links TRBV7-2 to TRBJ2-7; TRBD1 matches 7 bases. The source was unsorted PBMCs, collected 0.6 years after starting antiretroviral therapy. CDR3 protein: CASSLRGQGFYEQYF. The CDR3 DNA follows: TGTGCCAGCAGCTTAAGGGGGCAGGGTTTCTACGAGCAGTACTTC.